This is a list of T cell receptor beta chains from one sample in a study of regulatory T cells in long-lasting Graves disease. TCRdb redid the calling of the multiplex PCR reads with MiXCR, one entry per CDR3 protein. This table has roughly 300,000 distinct CDR3 sequences, about 20% appearing once. This specimen consisted of peripheral blood mononuclear cells (PBMCs), obtained when the disease was refractory, from a patient treated with antithyroid drugs. These TCRs come from a female donor with Graves disease. The CDR3 runs from the conserved cysteine through the conserved F or W. Fields, in order: V gene, J gene, D gene, clone size, CDR3 length, CDR3 DNA, CDR3 protein. D genes are given only for firm matches. Some rows have no size entry. The others give once, few or many, or a class for an expanded clone.

v_call: TRBV30; j_call: TRBJ1-5; d_call: TRBD1; clone_size: -; cdr3_length: 13; cdr3_nt: TGTGCCTGGAGTGGACAGGGGGCTCAGCCCCAGCATTTT; cdr3_aa: CAWSGQGAQPQHF
v_call: TRBV7-6; j_call: TRBJ2-2; d_call: TRBD2; clone_size: few; cdr3_length: 19; cdr3_nt: TGTGCCAGCAGCTTACACCCTAGCGGGAGTGTGGCGTACACCGGGGAGCTGTTTTTT; cdr3_aa: CASSLHPSGSVAYTGELFF
v_call: TRBV2; j_call: TRBJ2-4; d_call: -; clone_size: many; cdr3_length: 16; cdr3_nt: TGTGCCAGCAGTGGAGTTGGTGGGCTTATCCAAAACATTCAGTACTTC; cdr3_aa: CASSGVGGLIQNIQYF
v_call: TRBV11-2; j_call: TRBJ1-3; d_call: -; clone_size: few; cdr3_length: 15; cdr3_nt: TGTGCCAGCAGCTTAGAGTGGATAATGGGAAACACCATATATTTT; cdr3_aa: CASSLEWIMGNTIYF
v_call: TRBV2; j_call: TRBJ1-2; d_call: -; clone_size: many; cdr3_length: 12; cdr3_nt: TGTGCCAGCGGCGGAGGGATCCATGGCTACACCTTC; cdr3_aa: CASGGGIHGYTF
v_call: TRBV27; j_call: TRBJ1-1; d_call: -; clone_size: many; cdr3_length: 13; cdr3_nt: TGTGCCGTCTTCAGGCAGGGAGTGACTGAAGCTTTCTTT; cdr3_aa: CAVFRQGVTEAFF
v_call: TRBV12-3/TRBV12-4; j_call: TRBJ1-3; d_call: TRBD1; clone_size: many; cdr3_length: 15; cdr3_nt: TGTGCCAGCAGTCCTACAGGGGTGGTTGGAAACACCATATATTTT; cdr3_aa: CASSPTGVVGNTIYF
v_call: TRBV12-3/TRBV12-4; j_call: TRBJ2-1; d_call: TRBD2; clone_size: -; cdr3_length: 17; cdr3_nt: TGTGCCAGCAGTAAGACTAGCGGGAGGGCCTTTTTCAATGAGCGGTTCTTC; cdr3_aa: CASSKTSGRAFFNERFF
v_call: TRBV27; j_call: TRBJ1-1; d_call: -; clone_size: many; cdr3_length: 17; cdr3_nt: TGTGCCAGCAGTTTATATGGAGGAGGCCCAATGAACACTGAAGCTTTCTTT; cdr3_aa: CASSLYGGGPMNTEAFF
v_call: TRBV28; j_call: TRBJ2-5; d_call: -; clone_size: -; cdr3_length: 15; cdr3_nt: TGTGCCAGCAGTTCAGGAGGGGGATCTGAAGAGACCCAGTACTTC; cdr3_aa: CASSSGGGSEETQYF
v_call: TRBV28; j_call: TRBJ2-1; d_call: -; clone_size: few; cdr3_length: 14; cdr3_nt: TGTGCCAGCACGGGTGGCCCATCGTACAATGAGCAGTTCTTC; cdr3_aa: CASTGGPSYNEQFF
v_call: TRBV19; j_call: TRBJ1-6; d_call: -; clone_size: -; cdr3_length: 12; cdr3_nt: TGTGCCAGTAGCGGGTACAATTCACCCCTCCACTTT; cdr3_aa: CASSGYNSPLHF
v_call: TRBV2; j_call: TRBJ1-4; d_call: TRBD1; clone_size: many; cdr3_length: 13; cdr3_nt: TGTGCCAGCAAGGAGGGGGCGCGAGGAAAACTGTTTTTT; cdr3_aa: CASKEGARGKLFF
v_call: TRBV7-9; j_call: TRBJ1-4; d_call: -; clone_size: -; cdr3_length: 13; cdr3_nt: TGTGCCAGCAGCTTAGTGGGGACTGAAAAACTGTTTTTT; cdr3_aa: CASSLVGTEKLFF
v_call: TRBV6-1; j_call: TRBJ2-2; d_call: TRBD2; clone_size: few; cdr3_length: 15; cdr3_nt: TGTGCCAGCAGTCGACTAGCCGGTTCGACCGGGGAGCTGTTTTTT; cdr3_aa: CASSRLAGSTGELFF
v_call: TRBV20-1; j_call: TRBJ1-2; d_call: TRBD1; clone_size: -; cdr3_length: 13; cdr3_nt: TGCAGTGCTAGTTCTACAGGGGCCTATGGCTACACCTTC; cdr3_aa: CSASSTGAYGYTF
v_call: TRBV2; j_call: TRBJ1-5; d_call: -; clone_size: many; cdr3_length: 15; cdr3_nt: TGTGCCAGCAGTAGGATAGGGACGAGCAATCAGCCCCAGCATTTT; cdr3_aa: CASSRIGTSNQPQHF
v_call: TRBV5-5; j_call: TRBJ2-2; d_call: -; clone_size: few; cdr3_length: 12; cdr3_nt: TGTGCCAGCAGCTCGTGGGGCGGGGAGCTGTTTTTT; cdr3_aa: CASSSWGGELFF
v_call: TRBV15; j_call: TRBJ2-5; d_call: -; clone_size: few; cdr3_length: 14; cdr3_nt: TGTGCCACCAGCAGAGATCGAGTGGTTCGGACCCAGTACTTC; cdr3_aa: CATSRDRVVRTQYF
v_call: TRBV20-1; j_call: TRBJ1-6; d_call: -; clone_size: many; cdr3_length: 16; cdr3_nt: TGCAGTGCCACCCCCCCCGGCCGGGGGAGGAATTCACCCCTCCACTTT; cdr3_aa: CSATPPGRGRNSPLHF
v_call: TRBV2; j_call: TRBJ1-2; d_call: TRBD1; clone_size: many; cdr3_length: 16; cdr3_nt: TGTGCCAGCAGCCCGGGACAGGGAGTTGGCGACTATGGCTACACCTTC; cdr3_aa: CASSPGQGVGDYGYTF
v_call: TRBV5-6; j_call: TRBJ2-1; d_call: TRBD1; clone_size: few; cdr3_length: 16; cdr3_nt: TGTGCCAGCAGCTTAGACAGGGTGAGCTCCTACAATGAGCAGTTCTTC; cdr3_aa: CASSLDRVSSYNEQFF
v_call: TRBV20-1; j_call: TRBJ2-5; d_call: TRBD2; clone_size: many; cdr3_length: 14; cdr3_nt: TGCAGTGCTACCAGAACTAGCGGACAAGAGACCCAGTACTTC; cdr3_aa: CSATRTSGQETQYF
v_call: TRBV4-3; j_call: TRBJ1-2; d_call: -; clone_size: -; cdr3_length: 15; cdr3_nt: TGCGCCAGCAGTCCAACAGGGACGACAAACTATGGCTACACCTTC; cdr3_aa: CASSPTGTTNYGYTF
v_call: TRBV20-1; j_call: TRBJ2-7; d_call: TRBD2; clone_size: few; cdr3_length: 12; cdr3_nt: TGCAGTGTGGCTAGCGGGAGGAGGGAGCAGTACTTC; cdr3_aa: CSVASGRREQYF
v_call: TRBV20-1; j_call: TRBJ2-2; d_call: -; clone_size: few; cdr3_length: 19; cdr3_nt: TGCAGTGCTAGAGTGCCAATGGGCTTAGCGGTGGAGGACACCGGGGAGCTGTTTTTT; cdr3_aa: CSARVPMGLAVEDTGELFF
v_call: TRBV4-3; j_call: TRBJ1-2; d_call: -; clone_size: once; cdr3_length: 14; cdr3_nt: TGCGCCAGCAGCCTAGACCAGGAAGTATATGGCTACACCTTC; cdr3_aa: CASSLDQEVYGYTF
v_call: TRBV7-9; j_call: TRBJ1-2; d_call: -; clone_size: few; cdr3_length: 15; cdr3_nt: TGTGCCAGCAGCTCCCGGGCCGGGCGGGGCTATGGCTACACCTTC; cdr3_aa: CASSSRAGRGYGYTF
v_call: TRBV6-1; j_call: TRBJ2-5; d_call: -; clone_size: many; cdr3_length: 13; cdr3_nt: TGTGCCAGCAGGAGAGGGGGACAAGAGACCCAGTACTTC; cdr3_aa: CASRRGGQETQYF
v_call: TRBV7-7; j_call: TRBJ2-3; d_call: TRBD2; clone_size: -; cdr3_length: 17; cdr3_nt: TGTGCTAGCAGCCACCAGAGGACTAGCGGGAACACAGATACGCAGTATTTT; cdr3_aa: CASSHQRTSGNTDTQYF
v_call: TRBV3-1; j_call: TRBJ1-6; d_call: -; clone_size: -; cdr3_length: 15; cdr3_nt: TGTGCCAGCAGCTCATCCGAATGGGTTGGGTCACCCCTCCACTTT; cdr3_aa: CASSSSEWVGSPLHF
v_call: TRBV6-1; j_call: TRBJ1-1; d_call: -; clone_size: many; cdr3_length: 13; cdr3_nt: TGTGCCAGCATTAAAGGGCCAGACCTCGAAGCTTTCTTT; cdr3_aa: CASIKGPDLEAFF
v_call: TRBV29-1; j_call: TRBJ1-4; d_call: TRBD1; clone_size: -; cdr3_length: 14; cdr3_nt: TGCAGCGTTGCCGACAGGGGGCAAGGTGAAAAACTGTTTTTT; cdr3_aa: CSVADRGQGEKLFF
v_call: TRBV2; j_call: TRBJ2-5; d_call: TRBD1; clone_size: many; cdr3_length: 15; cdr3_nt: TGTGCCAGCCGTAAGGACAGGGGGTACCAAGAGACCCAGTACTTC; cdr3_aa: CASRKDRGYQETQYF
v_call: TRBV12-3/TRBV12-4; j_call: TRBJ2-7; d_call: -; clone_size: few; cdr3_length: 15; cdr3_nt: TGTGCCAGCACCGGAGGCACAGGCGGCTCCTACGAGCAGTACTTC; cdr3_aa: CASTGGTGGSYEQYF
v_call: TRBV5-6; j_call: TRBJ1-1; d_call: TRBD1; clone_size: few; cdr3_length: 14; cdr3_nt: TGTGCCAGCAGCAAAGGACAGGGGTACACTGAAGCTTTCTTT; cdr3_aa: CASSKGQGYTEAFF
v_call: TRBV9; j_call: TRBJ2-2; d_call: -; clone_size: -; cdr3_length: 17; cdr3_nt: TGTGCCAGCAGCGTAGAGGGGGGACGTTTCCGGGCCGGGGAGCTGTTTTTT; cdr3_aa: CASSVEGGRFRAGELFF
v_call: TRBV11-2; j_call: TRBJ1-1; d_call: -; clone_size: few; cdr3_length: 16; cdr3_nt: TGTGCCAGCAGCTTAACAATCCAAAGCCCCTACTCTGAAGCTTTCTTT; cdr3_aa: CASSLTIQSPYSEAFF
v_call: TRBV19; j_call: TRBJ2-2; d_call: -; clone_size: -; cdr3_length: 14; cdr3_nt: TGTGCCAGTATCCCTAGCCCGAACACCGGGGAGCTGTTTTTT; cdr3_aa: CASIPSPNTGELFF
v_call: TRBV20-1; j_call: TRBJ2-3; d_call: -; clone_size: -; cdr3_length: 14; cdr3_nt: TGCAGTGCTAGGACCGGAAGCGGCTCAGATACGCAGTATTTT; cdr3_aa: CSARTGSGSDTQYF